This TCR beta chain was sequenced for a study of blood T cells in healthy people across ages. A minimum of 6.5 million PBMCs was isolated per sample. A minimum of 5 micrograms of total RNA was extracted per sample. Then a second PCR, running roughly 7 to 11 cycles, was carried out with a sample-barcoded 5' primer and a J-beta primer mix. From the 5' RACE reads, TCRdb called clonotypes with MiXCR, one entry per CDR3 protein. The data hold 1,800,000 or so distinct CDR3 sequences, with about 39% observed a single time. Germline V gives CDR1 PRHDT, CDR2 FYEKMQ (reference sequence). The CDR3 covers 14 residues. Turning to this clonotype: Antigen specificity is unknown. Relative to the germline gene, one junction end is altered; a read error may explain this.

Overall study findings and caveats: TCR beta diversity per million T cells fell roughly linearly with age.

The V call is TRBV13, the J call TRBJ2-1; the match to TRBD2 covers 10 bases. This sequence originates from a human donor in good health. Sequencing was carried out using blood. DNA for the CDR3: TGTGCCAGTAGCATAGCGGGGGGCCGTAATGAACAGTTCTTC. Residues: CASSIAGGRNEQFF. The variable domain in full, completed from reference TRBV13 and TRBJ2-1, reads AAGVIQSPRHLIKEKRETATLKCYPIPRHDTVYWYQQGPGQDPQFLISFYEKMQSDKGSIPDRFSAQQFSDYHSELNMSSLELGDSALYFCASSIAGGRNEQFFGPGTRLTVL.